The 16 T cell receptor beta chains reported below all come from one sample, sequenced in a study of T cells after yellow fever vaccination. Using its own MiXCR run on the 5' RACE reads, TCRdb lists one record per CDR3 protein. The sample consists of 500,000 to 650,000 distinct CDR3 sequences, about 12% of them appearing once. The sample in question was PBMCs, obtained on the day of the yellow fever booster vaccination. All receptors derive from a man between 25 and 39 years old who received the YFV17D yellow fever vaccine.

The rearrangement links TRBV27 to TRBJ1-2; weak D call: TRBD1 (6 bases). There are 18 residues in the CDR3. The germline V gene has CDR1 MNHEY and CDR2 SMNVEV (reference sequence). V was trimmed by 0 bases and J by 4 bases, leaving 21 bases between them. The CDR3 protein is CASSLSRRGYSPGYGYTF. Written as DNA, the CDR3 is TGTGCCAGCAGTTTATCCCGCAGGGGATACAGTCCGGGCTATGGCTACACCTTC.

The table lists this clonotype with many counts. The V and J genes are TRBV5-1 and TRBJ2-3; D is perhaps TRBD2 (6 bases). V dropped 6 bases and J dropped 5 bases, with 16 bases sitting between them. CDR3 size: 14 residues. The germline gives CDR1 SGHRS, CDR2 YFSETQ. The chain's CDR3 is CASTPAPGEDTQYF. The DNA of the CDR3 is TGCGCCAGCACCCCGGCCCCGGGGGAAGATACGCAGTATTTT.

This sequence joins TRBV5-1 and TRBJ2-1; no clear D gene. V lost 0 bases and J lost 0, with 13 bases in between. The V gene's germline CDR1 is SGHRS and CDR2 YFSETQ. The CDR3 totals 17 residues. The CDR3: CASSLASSTSSYNEQFF. The CDR3 coding sequence is TGCGCCAGCAGCTTGGCCTCGTCTACCAGCTCCTACAATGAGCAGTTCTTC.

This clonotype was seen a few times. The V call is TRBV28, the J call TRBJ2-2, with D perhaps TRBD2 (5 bases). This CDR3 comprises 16 residues. V was shortened by 1 base and J by 0 bases, with 9 bases between the two germline ends. The germline gives CDR1 MDHEN, CDR2 SYDVKM. The CDR3 nucleotides read TGTGCCAGCAGTTTATTTCCGGGAACGAACACCGGGGAGCTGTTTTTT. The encoded protein is CASSLFPGTNTGELFF.

This clonotype showed up many times. J is TRBJ1-1 and V is TRBV6-1; the D is unclear. V lost 6 bases and J lost 0, with 14 bases in between. The CDR3 has 15 amino acids. From germline, CDR1 is MNHNS and CDR2 SASEGT. In DNA form, the CDR3 reads TGTGCCAGCAGCAATCGACGCGATATGAACACTGAAGCTTTCTTT. It encodes CASSNRRDMNTEAFF.

This clonotype was observed a few times. The chain employs TRBV4-3 and TRBJ2-5; D gene ambiguous. Trimming took off 1 base at V and 5 bases at J, with 17 bases between the two ends. The CDR3 has 16 amino acids. Germline CDR1 LGHNA, CDR2 YSLEER. CDR3 DNA sequence: TGCGCCAGCAGCCAAGTCTTCCCAATGGTCGGTGAGACCCAGTACTTC. It specifies CASSQVFPMVGETQYF.

J is TRBJ2-7 and V is TRBV27, with 10 bases that match TRBD1. CDR1 and CDR2 from the germline V gene are MNHEY and SMNVEV (reference sequence). The ends lost 6 bases at V and 4 bases at J; junction bases unmatched: 6. The CDR3 consists of 14 residues. The CDR3 coding sequence is TGTGCCAGCAGGAAAAGGGACAGGGGTTACGAGCAGTACTTC. Translating gives CASRKRDRGYEQYF.

This clonotype was seen a handful of times. The CDR3 DNA is TGCAGTGCTAGAGTGGGGGGGGGGAACACTGAAGCTTTCTTT. Translated: CSARVGGGNTEAFF. V and J are TRBV20-1 and TRBJ1-1; TRBD1 is a possible D gene (5 bases). Looked up from germline, CDR1 is DFQATT and CDR2 is SNEGSKA (reference sequence). The CDR3 consists of 14 residues. The V end was cut by 1 base, the J end by 1 base, with 10 bases between.

This clonotype was counted only a few times. V gene TRBV2 combines with J gene TRBJ1-6, with D unclear. The CDR3 is 13 residues long. Germline CDR1 and CDR2: SNHLY and FYNNEI. V was trimmed by 6 bases and J by 3 bases, leaving 6 bases between them. The CDR3: CASRTDYNSPLHF. The CDR3 DNA reads as TGTGCCAGCAGGACGGACTATAATTCACCCCTCCACTTT.

The V and J genes are TRBV5-1 and TRBJ2-7, with D perhaps being TRBD1 or TRBD2 (5 bases each). Germline CDR1 SGHRS, CDR2 YFSETQ. This CDR3 region has 15 residues. V was clipped by 0 bases and J by 0 bases, with 10 bases between them. The CDR3 region is CASSLAGTASYEQYF. DNA of the CDR3: TGCGCCAGCAGCTTGGCGGGGACCGCCTCCTACGAGCAGTACTTC.

This clonotype was detected only a few times. This chain uses TRBV5-1 with TRBJ2-3; D remains unclear. Trimming cost V 2 bases and J 4 bases, with 8 bases left between them. The V gene's germline CDR1 is SGHRS and CDR2 YFSETQ. The CDR3 loop spans 13 amino acids. The CDR3 DNA is TGCGCCAGCAGCTTCAACCCGCCAGATACGCAGTATTTT. Protein sequence: CASSFNPPDTQYF. Full variable domain (missing parts from reference TRBV5-1 and TRBJ2-3): KAGVTQTPRYLIKTRGQQVTLSCSPISGHRSVSWYQQTPGQGLQFLFEYFSETQRNKGNFPGRFSGRQFSNSRSEMNVSTLELGDSALYLCASSFNPPDTQYFGPGTRLTVL.

This chain links TRBV18 with TRBJ1-5, with D possibly TRBD1 on 6 matching bases. This CDR3 is built from 14 residues. With 6 bases removed from V and 5 bases from J, the gap between germline ends came to 14 bases. From germline, CDR1 is KGHSH and CDR2 LQKENI. The CDR3, as DNA: TGTGCCAGCTCCCCAGGGGCGAACTATCAGCCCCAGCATTTT. Translating gives CASSPGANYQPQHF.

The chain joins TRBV27 to TRBJ2-7; TRBD2 agrees at 7 bases. Per germline, CDR1 MNHEY and CDR2 SMNVEV (reference sequence). CDR3 size: 14 residues. V was pared by 1 base and J by 5 bases, with 5 bases of the junction left unmatched. This chain's CDR3 is CASSLLRERNEQYF. CDR3 bases: TGTGCCAGCAGTTTATTGCGGGAGAGGAACGAGCAGTACTTC.

This clonotype was detected only a few times. The rearrangement joins TRBV12-3 or TRBV12-4 to TRBJ1-5; no clear D gene. The CDR3 spans 13 residues. Trimming shortened V by 3 bases and J by 4 bases, and 7 bases separated the two germline ends. DNA of the CDR3: TGTGCCAGCAGTTTGGATTGGAATCAGCCCCAGCATTTT. Translated: CASSLDWNQPQHF.

J is TRBJ1-2 and V is TRBV29-1; no firm D call. This CDR3 is built from 14 residues. Germline V gene lookup returns CDR1 SQVTM and CDR2 ANQGSEA. Trimming removed 6 bases at V and 6 bases at J, with 20 bases between. This CDR3 reads CSVGESVVGDGYTF. CDR3 DNA sequence: TGCAGCGTGGGCGAGTCTGTCGTTGGGGATGGCTACACCTTC.

There are many counts of this clonotype. V usage is TRBV14 and J usage is TRBJ2-5, with TRBD1 matching over 11 bases. There are 14 residues in the CDR3. The germline gives CDR1 SGHDN, CDR2 FVKESK. Losses at the gene ends were 3 bases for V and 4 bases for J; bases not matched to a gene: 1. The CDR3, as DNA: TGTGCCAGCAGCCAGGACAGGGGGCGAGAGACCCAGTACTTC. Amino acids: CASSQDRGRETQYF.